The present T cell receptor beta chain was sequenced within a study of blood T cell repertoires in COVID-19. Germline CDR1 MNHEY, CDR2 SMNVEV (reference sequence). V shed 5 bases, J shed 5 bases, and the junction held 5 bases outside the gene matches. There are 14 residues in the CDR3. Measured with immunoSEQ multiplex PCR; TCRdb has only the in-frame clones, and not every one. The repertoire includes more than 110,000 clones, roughly four fifths of them detected once, and about 8% sits in the top ten. This clone was recorded only once. V usage is TRBV27 and J usage is TRBJ2-2; 7 nucleotides match TRBD2. Sequenced material: peripheral blood. This TCR was sampled from a human donor in a cohort sampled during active COVID-19. The CDR3 region has the DNA TGTGCCAGCAGTCCTCCGCGGGAGACCGGGGAGCTGTTTTTT. It encodes CASSPPRETGELFF.